This TCR beta chain was obtained from a study of beta chain features in type 1 diabetes. The isolated RNA, all of it, was reverse transcribed, so expressed TCRB transcripts were what got sequenced. TCRdb keeps only in-frame clones here, not all; method: immunoSEQ multiplex PCR. Here the sample spans more than 300,000 clones, approximately 16% being singletons. This clone was seen a few times. The V gene's germline CDR1 is MGHRA and CDR2 YSYEKL. The CDR3 has 15 residues. V gave up 1 base and J gave up 8 bases, with 17 bases separating them. CD4+ naive, central memory, regulatory and stem cell-like memory subsets were isolated by sorting on CD45RO/CCR7/CD25/CD127/CD95/CD27.

V and J are TRBV4-1 and TRBJ1-2, with D unresolved. This clonotype was obtained from a woman between 18 and 29 years old in good health. The sequenced sample consisted of naive CD4+ T cells from blood. The CDR3 bases are TGCGCCAGCAGCCAAGGGGAGATCGGCGGGCTCGGCTACACCTTC. As protein: CASSQGEIGGLGYTF.